Listed below are T cell receptor beta chains from one sample, sequenced in a study of shared clonotypes between healthy human individuals. The table came from immunoSEQ multiplex PCR; TCRdb's copy has only in-frame clones and leaves some out. There are under 2.5 million clones in the sample; just under 95% occur only once, and 0.37% lies in the top ten. Sequencing used naive CD4+ T cells from PBMCs. Receptor source: a man aged 18 to 29 in good health. Some clones in this sample may be carry-over from other donors' samples. CDR3s leave out the opening cysteine and the closing phenylalanine or tryptophan.

V	CDR3
TRBV30	AWSQRASPQGTQY
TRBV7-6	ASSLVRGTEAF
TRBV9	ASSVGRVNTEAF
TRBV29-1	SVEGTGMHEQY
TRBV5-4	ASSWDGGSAFGGYT
TRBV15	ATSRDRRANYGYT
TRBV10-3	AISQQQNTEAF
TRBV9	ASSVQTLWNEQF
TRBV7-9	ASSRQGRETQY
TRBV29-1	SVTGQGQWGYT
TRBV4-3	ASSKTSGSTYNEQF
TRBV6-5	ASSYGTPTDTQY
TRBV10-3	AISPREGERTEAF
TRBV11-3	ASSRGAGGYYNEQF
TRBV7-8	ASSKDRDTEAF
TRBV7-3	ASSLGLANTGELF
TRBV6-5	ASRQGGRPGQPQH
TRBV5-1	ASSLEGIGEKLF
TRBV6-1	ASSEGGGPGANVLT